This note documents a single TCR beta chain sequence. The antigen it recognizes is unknown. No base qualities exist here, and no much larger clone lies one base off it. V is cut by 7 bases and J by 2 bases, and the space between the germline ends is 18 bases. Counted from cysteine to phenylalanine, this CDR3 has 16 amino acids. The read is trimmed to its CDR3 DNA, 48 bases read in frame from base 1. Taken from the germline V gene, the CDR1 and CDR2 loops are SGHTA and FQGNSA. In Seattle, one collaborating source enrolled patients while the infection was active and tracked those patients longitudinally over the course of disease. Collaborating institutions collected whole blood in K2EDTA tubes following their own protocols. For TCRbeta analysis, collaborators shipped samples in one of three forms: frozen whole blood, isolated PBMCs, or DNA extracted from either of those sample types. These data belong to a study of blood T cell repertoires in COVID-19 (dated by TCRdb to between 2020 and 2021). With respect to the entire study: Collaborator samples came from the United States, Italy and Spain and covered acute and convalescent phases of COVID-19. The prospective study material was composed of cDNA or gDNA derived from T cells, B-cell-depleted T cells, or PBMCs. Deeply sampled blood TCRbeta repertoires from subjects exposed to, actively infected with, or recovered from COVID-19 were included in the dataset. A freely available public database, intended as a resource for researchers studying the immune response to SARS-CoV-2, is where the repertoires were released. Samples came from the ongoing ImmuneRACE study (first 160 participants) plus 1,254 subjects from 6 global collaborators. The sample metadata nearly always contained a de-identified subject ID, COVID-19 status, age in years and sex. Where HLA class I and class II types were available, the types were taken from metadata supplied by the sample provider, not from assay-based typing. Points the paper makes about the study in general: How much clinical and demographic metadata was included differed by source and by participant, and the metadata was provided uncurated.

TCRbeta CDR3 regions were amplified from genomic DNA by means of the immunoSEQ Assay, a bias-controlled multiplex PCR. The paper's data handling went like this. The number of nucleated cells in each sample was estimated from the amplification of reference gene primers within the assay. To quantify the absolute abundance of each unique TCRbeta CDR3 rearrangement, sequence reads were collapsed and filtered. Productive Simpson clonality was computed per sample as the square root of Simpson's diversity index over productive rearrangements. The table was pulled from immuneACCESS by TCRdb, which kept in-frame rearrangements only. Such tables lose some clones; where checked, under half of the loss comes from unresolved V genes, and the rest has no known cause. V, J and clone size were drawn from that table, and D and trimming were deduced from the DNA. The sample yields roughly 180,000 clones; approximately 79% were counted once. The ten largest clones add up to more than 6.5% of the sample.

The sequence joins TRBV7-2 to TRBJ2-1, with TRBD2 perhaps the D gene, on 6 matching bases. Sequenced: peripheral blood. The receptor's source is an older woman with COVID-19, enrolled during active disease. The DNA sequence is TGTGCCAGCACCCCCCCCGGGAGCGTGGCCTACAATGAGCAGTTCTTC. It specifies CASTPPGSVAYNEQFF.